Below, 25 T cell receptor beta chains from the same sample are listed, as sequenced in a study of tumor-infiltrating lymphocytes in primary liver carcinoma. Blood RNA originated from unsorted whole blood, with germline DNA additionally extracted. Making TCR beta cDNA involved around 500 ng total RNA and a constant-region primer. Three nested multiplex PCR rounds, a slightly modified ARM-PCR method, built the TCR beta libraries. Both of the initial two PCR rounds ran for approximately 10 cycles and employed TRBV1-TRBV30 forward primers alongside a C-beta reverse primer. A single record per CDR3 protein comes from TCRdb applying MiXCR to the multiplex PCR reads. Here the sample spans about 200,000 distinct CDR3 sequences, 65% being singletons. The specimen sequenced was peripheral blood. Receptors were obtained from a woman in her sixties or seventies with primary liver carcinoma and hepatitis B virus infection.

Comment on this clonotype: Just one base apart from a much larger clone, this may be a read error. This chain links TRBV7-8 with TRBJ1-4; TRBD1 matches 7 bases. The V gene end was trimmed by 5 bases and the J gene end by 3 bases; junction bases not matched to a gene: 6. The germline CDR1 and CDR2 sequences are SGHVS and FQNEAQ. The CDR3 has 15 residues. The CDR3 reads CASSRRQGPNEKLFF. Written as DNA, the CDR3 is TGTGCCAGCAGCCGCCGACAGGGTCCTAATGAAAAACTGTTTTTT.

About this clonotype itself: This CDR3 is missing its conserved last phenylalanine or tryptophan, likely due to a read error. The rearrangement links TRBV6-6 to TRBJ2-5; 9 bases line up with TRBD2. The germline gives CDR1 MNHNY, CDR2 SVGAGI (reference sequence). The CDR3 covers 18 residues. The CDR3 DNA sequence: TGTGCCAACAGTTACGGCGGTTCTAGCGGGGTCAGGGTTAAGACCCAGTACTTG. Its protein is CANSYGGSSGVRVKTQYL.

This clonotype was counted only a few times. A much larger clone is a single base away; this may be a read error. V and J are TRBV11-2 and TRBJ1-1; D remains ambiguous. From germline, CDR1 is SGHAT and CDR2 FQNNGV. The CDR3 is 14 amino acids. Trimming shortened V by 0 bases and J by 6 bases, and 11 bases separated the two germline ends. This chain's CDR3 is CASSLEQVRAEAFF. In DNA, the CDR3 is TGTGCCAGCAGCTTAGAGCAGGTGAGGGCTGAAGCTTTCTTT. The entire variable domain, with the rest obtained from reference TRBV11-2 and TRBJ1-1, is as follows: EAGVAQSPRYKIIEKRQSVAFWCNPISGHATLYWYQQILGQGPKLLIQFQNNGVVDDSQLPKDRFSAERLKGVDSTLKIQPAKLEDSAVYLCASSLEQVRAEAFFGQGTRLTVV.

Comments on this clonotype: A read error may be the cause here, since a much bigger clone is one base away. V is TRBV4-2 and J is TRBJ2-1; D is perhaps TRBD2 (7 bases). The germline V gene has CDR1 LGHNA and CDR2 YNFKEQ. This CDR3 is built from 16 residues. The CDR3 is CASNQDRAGTNNEQFF. For the CDR3, the DNA is TGTGCCAGCAACCAAGATAGAGCGGGGACAAACAATGAGCAGTTCTTC.

Remarks on this clonotype: The junction differs from germline at one of its ends, possibly a read error. This chain joins TRBV11-2 and TRBJ2-1; no reliable D call. The CDR3 spans 14 residues. The V gene's germline CDR1 is SGHAT and CDR2 FQNNGV. The CDR3 spells CANSQPVLSPGQFF. Written as DNA, the CDR3 is TGTGCCAACAGCCAACCGGTACTAAGTCCTGGGCAGTTCTTC.

As for this clonotype: An end of the junction differs from the germline gene, which may be a read error. V is TRBV11-2 and J is TRBJ2-7, with D tentatively TRBD1 (5 bases). The germline V gene has CDR1 SGHAT and CDR2 FQNNGV. CDR3 length: 16 amino acids. The CDR3 loop is CTSNPLTALNSNEQYF. The CDR3 region has the DNA TGTACCAGCAACCCACTGACAGCATTAAACTCCAACGAGCAGTACTTC.

A note on this clonotype: A single base separates this from a much larger clone, so it may be a read error. The chain carries TRBV6-5 and TRBJ2-6; 7 nucleotides line up with TRBD2. V shed 7 bases and J 0 bases; nucleotides not matched to a gene: 9. This CDR3 spans 17 amino acids. Germline V lookup: CDR1 MNHEY, CDR2 SVGAGI. The CDR3 reads CASTKNGRNSGANVLTF. CDR3 sequence (DNA): TGTGCCAGCACCAAGAACGGGAGGAACTCTGGGGCCAACGTCCTGACTTTC.

In its sample, this clonotype was seen a few times. One base away lies a much larger clone, so this may be a sequencing read error. V and J are TRBV6-5 and TRBJ2-3; D is undetermined. This CDR3 spans 13 amino acids. Trimming removed 8 bases from V and 2 bases from J, with 11 bases in between. The germline gives CDR1 MNHEY, CDR2 SVGAGI. Here the CDR3 DNA reads TGTGCCAGCCAGGTGGCGGACACAGATACGCAGTATTTT. This gives the protein CASQVADTDTQYF.

With regard to this clonotype: The junction and the germline gene differ at one end; a read error may be behind it. The chain is built from TRBV28 and TRBJ2-7, with D perhaps TRBD1 (6 bases). Germline assignment: CDR1 MDHEN and CDR2 SYDVKM. The CDR3 runs 16 residues. CDR3: CAGSSHPLSGAVEQYF. The DNA for the CDR3 is TGCGCCGGCAGCTCTCACCCACTATCAGGGGCGGTCGAGCAGTACTTC. Supplemented by reference TRBV28 and TRBJ2-7, the full variable domain reads DVKVTQSSRYLVKRTGEKVFLECVQDMDHENMFWYRQDPGLGLRLIYFSYDVKMKEKGDIPEGYSVSREKKERFSLILESASTNQTSMYLCAGSSHPLSGAVEQYFGPGTRLTVT.

A remark on this clonotype: With a much larger clone just one base away, this may be a read error. The rearrangement joins TRBV6-5 to TRBJ2-7, with D possibly matching TRBD1 (6 bases). This CDR3 is built from 15 residues. Germline V CDR1 and CDR2: MNHEY, SVGAGI. For the CDR3, the DNA is TGTGCCAGCAGCAAGACCTTCAGGGGACCCTACGAGCGGTACTTC. Translating it yields CASSKTFRGPYERYF.

In its sample, this clonotype was seen many times. The chain is built from TRBV10-3 and TRBJ2-7; the match to TRBD1 covers 11 bases. Germline CDR1 reads ENHRY; CDR2 reads SYGVKD. CDR3 length: 14 amino acids. Germline trimming cut 6 bases from V and 5 bases from J; bases unmatched to any gene: 6. As DNA, the CDR3 is TGTGCCATCAGGAAGGGACAGGGGGAAAACGAGCAGTACTTC. This translates into CAIRKGQGENEQYF.

At least ten counts were recorded for this clonotype. The chain carries TRBV5-4 and TRBJ2-7, with 9 bases lining up with TRBD2. CDR3 length: 17 residues. Germline lookup yields CDR1 SGHNT and CDR2 YYREEE (reference sequence). V shed 1 base and J 6 bases; nucleotides not matched to a gene: 14. DNA of the CDR3: TGTGCCAGCAGCTTGCGTCGGGGGTCTAGCGGGATTCGCGAGCAGTACTTC. This codes for CASSLRRGSSGIREQYF.

This chain connects TRBV11-3 to TRBJ2-3; D is uncertain. V shed 4 bases and J shed 0 bases, with 14 bases lying between them. This CDR3 is 16 amino acids long. The germline V gene has CDR1 SGHNT and CDR2 YENEEA. This CDR3 reads CASSSYSWASTDTQYF. The CDR3 coding sequence is TGTGCCAGCAGCTCTTATAGCTGGGCTAGCACAGATACGCAGTATTTT.

V usage is TRBV5-4 and J usage is TRBJ2-7, with 9 bases identical to TRBD2. V trimming: 0 bases; J trimming: 5 bases; junction bases outside the gene matches: 6. The CDR3 is 15 amino acids. Germline V lookup: CDR1 SGHNT, CDR2 YYREEE (reference sequence). CDR3 protein: CASSLVGGRADEQYF. CDR3 DNA sequence: TGTGCCAGCAGCTTGGTTGGCGGGAGGGCCGACGAGCAGTACTTC.

This clonotype was observed a few times. Since a much larger clone is just one base distant, this may be a read error. The chain has TRBV6-7 and TRBJ1-2; D gene uncertain. TRBV6-7 belongs to the ORF category, with a function that is uncertain. V lost 8 bases and J lost 3, with 16 bases in between. The CDR3 spans 14 residues. The CDR3 sequence: CASGVSSGDYGYTF. The CDR3 region has the DNA TGTGCCAGCGGTGTATCAAGTGGGGACTATGGCTACACCTTC.

V usage is TRBV29-1 and J usage is TRBJ1-2; D ambiguous. Germline CDR1 SQVTM, CDR2 ANQGSEA. V shed 0 bases and J shed 6 bases, with 14 bases lying between them. The CDR3 is 14 residues long. CDR3 in DNA: TGCAGCGTTGAAGATAGAAGCAGGTCCCATGGCTACACCTTC. Translating it yields CSVEDRSRSHGYTF.

CDR3 region: CASSPGLAGGEGELFF. CDR3 sequence (DNA): TGCGCCAGCAGCCCCGGACTAGCGGGAGGTGAAGGGGAGCTGTTTTTT. The chain recombines TRBV5-1 with TRBJ2-2; TRBD2 agrees at 14 bases. CDR1 is SGHRS, CDR2 YFSETQ, per germline. Unmatched junction bases numbered 7, after V lost 4 bases and J lost 8 bases. CDR3 length: 16 amino acids. The full variable domain, completed using reference TRBV5-1 and TRBJ2-2, is KAGVTQTPRYLIKTRGQQVTLSCSPISGHRSVSWYQQTPGQGLQFLFEYFSETQRNKGNFPGRFSGRQFSNSRSEMNVSTLELGDSALYLCASSPGLAGGEGELFFGEGSRLTVL.

V gene TRBV9 combines with J gene TRBJ2-6, with D unclear. The CDR3 covers 13 residues. Germline loops: CDR1 SGDLS, CDR2 YYNGEE. The V end was cut by 1 base, the J end by 1 base, with 0 bases between. The CDR3 DNA sequence: TGTGCCAGCAGCGTATCTGGGGCCAACGTCCTGACTTTC. It specifies CASSVSGANVLTF.

As to this clonotype: Germline is not matched at one junction end, which may reflect a read error. This sequence joins TRBV11-3 and TRBJ2-6; either TRBD1 or TRBD2 may fit D (5 bases each). Germline CDR1 is SGHNT and CDR2 is YENEEA. This CDR3 has 16 residues. The CDR3 nucleotides are TGTGCCAGCAGCTTAGACATGGGGTACGGGGCCAACGTCCCGACTTTC. Its protein is CASSLDMGYGANVPTF.

Notes on this clonotype: A much larger clone differs from this one at a single base, so this may be a read error. The V call is TRBV5-1, the J call TRBJ2-1; 9 bases are a match to TRBD2. Germline CDR1 SGHRS, CDR2 YFSETQ. This CDR3 comprises 14 residues. The CDR3 bases are TGCGCCAGCAGCTTTGGACTAGCGAACAAAGAGCAGTTCTTC. Protein product: CASSFGLANKEQFF.

This clonotype was recorded a few times. V and J are TRBV14 and TRBJ1-2; D uncertain. Looked up from germline, CDR1 is SGHDN and CDR2 is FVKESK. The length of the CDR3 is 15 residues. Trimming pared 0 bases from V and 7 bases from J, leaving 15 bases between. The CDR3 here is CASSQDRGRVSGYTF. The CDR3 bases are TGTGCCAGCAGCCAAGACCGGGGTAGGGTCTCTGGCTACACCTTC.

The chain uses TRBV4-1 and TRBJ1-6; D remains ambiguous. The CDR3 is made up of 17 amino acids. V gave up 1 base and J gave up 2 bases, with 12 bases separating them. Germline V gives CDR1 MGHRA, CDR2 YSYEKL. CDR3 nucleotides: TGCGCCAGCAGCCAAGTAGGTGCGGTTGCCTATAATTCACCCCTCCACTTT. Translated: CASSQVGAVAYNSPLHF.

The chain carries TRBV7-3 and TRBJ1-3; D gene uncertain. This CDR3 spans 16 amino acids. The V gene's germline CDR1 is SGHTA and CDR2 FQGTGA. V lost 9 bases and J 4 bases, leaving 22 bases between the germline ends. In DNA, the CDR3 is TGTGCCAGTGCCAAGGACCCCCCGAGGGCGGGAAACACCATATATTTT. Amino acids: CASAKDPPRAGNTIYF.

A note on this clonotype: A much larger clone sits a single nucleotide away, making a read error possible. The chain is built from TRBV6-2 or TRBV6-3 and TRBJ2-1, with a weak D call TRBD2 (6 bases). Trimming shortened V by 5 bases and J by 6 bases, and 14 bases separated the two germline ends. CDR1 is MNHEY and CDR2 is SVGEGT in the germline V gene. The CDR3 is 14 amino acids. DNA for the CDR3: TGTGCCAGCAGTATCCGGGGGAGGTTCAATGAGCAGTTCTTC. Its translation is CASSIRGRFNEQFF.

Details on this clonotype: One base away lies a much larger clone, so this may be a sequencing read error. As the CDR3 is not closed by the conserved phenylalanine or tryptophan, this likely results from a read error. V gene TRBV10-3 combines with J gene TRBJ1-2; the match to TRBD1 covers 8 bases. The CDR3 runs to 13 residues. J was trimmed by 8 bases and V by 6 bases; bases with no gene match: 8. Germline CDR1 reads ENHRY; CDR2 reads SYGVKD. This chain's CDR3 is CAIRPDRDEGYTS. CDR3 in DNA: TGTGCCATCAGGCCGGACAGGGATGAGGGCTACACCTCC.